Sequencing of this T cell receptor (beta chain) was carried out in a study of T cell repertoires in cytomegalovirus infection (dated by TCRdb to between 2018 and 2021). Some background on the complete study: Recently identified HLA-C-restricted CMV epitopes, whose presentation resists viral immunomodulation, were targeted by peptide stimulations together with well-studied HLA-B-restricted epitopes. Because public TCR beta signatures pointed to carriage of CMV infection together with the matching HLA type, the HLA type of each donor mattered for the analysis.

Read against the paper, the sample's treatment or condition label means: in vitro stimulation with specific CMV peptide epitopes to enrich CMV-specific T cells. The paper as a whole reports these results and caveats: The ex vivo response was dominated by HLA-C-restricted CMV-specific TCR beta clonotypes, and the single most frequent clonotype in two of eight donors was supplied by these HLA-C-restricted clonotypes. Carriers of CMV infection plus the relevant HLA type were discriminated by the cumulative frequency of public TCR beta family members in the study cohort and in an independent approximately 340-donor cohort.

CDR1 and CDR2 (SEHNR, FQNEAQ) derive from the germline V gene (reference sequence). Taken from cysteine to phenylalanine, the CDR3 has 16 residues. The only DNA kept is the CDR3, 48 bases in frame from the first base. Germline trimming: 5 bases from V, 1 base from J; junction bases outside gene matches: 6. The sequencing machine was an Illumina HiSeq 1500. TCRdb reworked the public reads: Q25 trimming with fastp, MiXCR clone assembly, productive beta chains retained. For every CDR3 protein sequence, its rows merge into one entry that carries the most common genes and DNA. In all, the sample holds roughly 990,000 distinct CDR3 sequences, and 31% of those were seen once. The ten most abundant clones make up around an eighth of the sample. This clonotype has ten or more counts. Its antigen is unknown. Per-nucleotide qualities are absent, and no much larger clonotype sits a single base away.

The sample here was cultured CD8+ T cells from PBMCs, taken from culture after CMV antigen stimulation. Here the chain combines TRBV7-9 and TRBJ2-2, and 8 junctional nucleotides match TRBD1. This receptor was taken from a human donor in good health (CMV status not recorded). Some clones in this sample may be carry-over from other donors' samples. The CDR3 in this case is CASSPRTGQNTGELFF. The DNA sequence is TGTGCCAGCAGCCCCAGGACAGGGCAGAACACCGGGGAGCTGTTTTTT.